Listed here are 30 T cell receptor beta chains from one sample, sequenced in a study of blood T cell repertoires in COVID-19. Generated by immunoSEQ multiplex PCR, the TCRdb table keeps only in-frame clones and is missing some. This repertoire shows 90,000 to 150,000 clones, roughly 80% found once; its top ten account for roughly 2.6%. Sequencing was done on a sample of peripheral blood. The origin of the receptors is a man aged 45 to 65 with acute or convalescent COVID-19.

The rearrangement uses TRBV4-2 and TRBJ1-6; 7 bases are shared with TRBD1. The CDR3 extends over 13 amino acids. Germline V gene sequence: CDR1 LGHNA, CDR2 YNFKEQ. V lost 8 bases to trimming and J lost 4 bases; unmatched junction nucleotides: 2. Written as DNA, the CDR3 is TGTGCCAGCGGGGGACAGTATAATTCACCCCTCCACTTT. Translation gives CASGGQYNSPLHF.

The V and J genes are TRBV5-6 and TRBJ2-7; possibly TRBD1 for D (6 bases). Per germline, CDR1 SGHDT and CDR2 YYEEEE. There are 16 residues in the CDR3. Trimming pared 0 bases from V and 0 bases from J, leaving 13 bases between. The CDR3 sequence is CASSLAGQGFSYEQYF. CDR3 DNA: TGTGCCAGCAGCTTGGCGGGCCAGGGGTTCTCCTACGAGCAGTACTTC.

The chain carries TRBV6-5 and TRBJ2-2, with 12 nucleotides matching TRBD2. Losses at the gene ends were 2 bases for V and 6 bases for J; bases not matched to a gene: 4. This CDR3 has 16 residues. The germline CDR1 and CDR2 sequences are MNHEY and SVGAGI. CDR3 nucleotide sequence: TGTGCCAGCAGTTACCTAGCGGGAGGGTATCCCGGGGAGCTGTTTTTT. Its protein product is CASSYLAGGYPGELFF.

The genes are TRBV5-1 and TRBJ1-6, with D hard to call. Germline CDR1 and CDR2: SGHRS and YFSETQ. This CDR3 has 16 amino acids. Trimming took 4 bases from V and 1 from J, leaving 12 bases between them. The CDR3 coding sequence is TGCGCCAGCAGCCCGACGAGGGCGTCCTATAATTCACCCCTCCACTTT. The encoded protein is CASSPTRASYNSPLHF.

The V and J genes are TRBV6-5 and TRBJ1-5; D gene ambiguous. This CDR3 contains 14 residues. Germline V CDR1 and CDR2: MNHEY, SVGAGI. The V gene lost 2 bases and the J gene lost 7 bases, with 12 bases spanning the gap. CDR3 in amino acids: CASSYGGVQQPQHF. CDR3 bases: TGTGCCAGCAGTTACGGCGGGGTTCAACAGCCCCAGCATTTT.

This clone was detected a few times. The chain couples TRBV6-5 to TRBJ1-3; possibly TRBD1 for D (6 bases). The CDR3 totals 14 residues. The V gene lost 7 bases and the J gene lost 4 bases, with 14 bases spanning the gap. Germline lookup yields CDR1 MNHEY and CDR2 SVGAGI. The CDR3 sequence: CASIGGGSGNTIYF. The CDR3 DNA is TGTGCCAGCATAGGGGGGGGTTCAGGAAACACCATATATTTT.

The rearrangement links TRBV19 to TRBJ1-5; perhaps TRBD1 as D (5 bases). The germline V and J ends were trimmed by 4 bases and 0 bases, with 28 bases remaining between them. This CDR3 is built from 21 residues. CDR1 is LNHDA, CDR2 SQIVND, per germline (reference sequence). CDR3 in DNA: TGTGCCAGTAGTACCCCCCGGAAACGCGGGGCGCTACTGTATAGCAATCAGCCCCAGCATTTT. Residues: CASSTPRKRGALLYSNQPQHF.

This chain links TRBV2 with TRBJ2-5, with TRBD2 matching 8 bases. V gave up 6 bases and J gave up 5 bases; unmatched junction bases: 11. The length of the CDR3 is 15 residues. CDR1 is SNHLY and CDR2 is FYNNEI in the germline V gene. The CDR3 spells CASRRLATNGETQYF. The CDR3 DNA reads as TGTGCCAGCAGACGACTAGCGACCAACGGGGAGACCCAGTACTTC.

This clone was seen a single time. The CDR3, as DNA: TGTGCCAGCAGTTACGGACAGGGGCCCTACGAGCAGTACTTC. This codes for CASSYGQGPYEQYF. The rearrangement joins TRBV6-6 to TRBJ2-7; the match to TRBD1 covers 9 bases. This CDR3 comprises 14 residues. Germline loops: CDR1 MNHNY, CDR2 SVGAGI (reference sequence). Trimming took 2 bases from V and 2 from J; bases not matched to a gene: 1.

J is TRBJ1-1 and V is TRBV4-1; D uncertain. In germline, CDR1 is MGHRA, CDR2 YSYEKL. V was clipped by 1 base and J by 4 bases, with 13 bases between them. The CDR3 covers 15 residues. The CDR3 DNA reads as TGCGCCAGCAGCCAAGGGCCGTTGTTTACCACTGAAGCTTTCTTT. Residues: CASSQGPLFTTEAFF.

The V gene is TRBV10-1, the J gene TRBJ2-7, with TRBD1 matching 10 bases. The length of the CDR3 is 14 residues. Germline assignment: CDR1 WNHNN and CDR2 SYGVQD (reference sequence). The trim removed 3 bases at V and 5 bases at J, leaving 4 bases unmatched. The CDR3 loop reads CASSEGTGDDEQYF. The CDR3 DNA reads TGCGCCAGCAGTGAAGGGACAGGGGACGACGAGCAGTACTTC.

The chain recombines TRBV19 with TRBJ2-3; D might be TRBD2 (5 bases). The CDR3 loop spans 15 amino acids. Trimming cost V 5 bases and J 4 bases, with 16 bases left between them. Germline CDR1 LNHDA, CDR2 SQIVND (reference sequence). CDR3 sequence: CASSQNTGSSDTQYF. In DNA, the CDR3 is TGTGCCAGTAGTCAGAATACGGGGAGTTCAGATACGCAGTATTTT.

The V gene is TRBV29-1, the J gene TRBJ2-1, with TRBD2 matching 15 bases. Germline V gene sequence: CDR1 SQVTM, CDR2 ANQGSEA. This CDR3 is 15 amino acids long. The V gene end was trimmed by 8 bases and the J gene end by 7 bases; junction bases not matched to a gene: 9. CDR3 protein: CSSREGLAGGNEQFF. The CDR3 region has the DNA TGCAGCTCCCGAGAGGGACTAGCGGGAGGTAATGAGCAGTTCTTC.

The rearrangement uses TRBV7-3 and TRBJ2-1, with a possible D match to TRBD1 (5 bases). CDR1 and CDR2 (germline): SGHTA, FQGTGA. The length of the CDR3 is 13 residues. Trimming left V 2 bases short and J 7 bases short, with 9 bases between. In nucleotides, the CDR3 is TGTGCCAGCAGCTTACTTAAGGGGAATGAGCAGTTCTTC. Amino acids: CASSLLKGNEQFF.

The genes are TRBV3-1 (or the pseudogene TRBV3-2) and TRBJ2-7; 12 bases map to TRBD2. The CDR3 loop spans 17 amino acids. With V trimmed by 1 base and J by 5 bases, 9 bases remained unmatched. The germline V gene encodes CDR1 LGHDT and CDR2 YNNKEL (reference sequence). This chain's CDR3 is CASSQGGPSGRGDEQYF. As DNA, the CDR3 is TGTGCCAGCAGCCAAGGGGGGCCTAGCGGGAGGGGAGACGAGCAGTACTTC.

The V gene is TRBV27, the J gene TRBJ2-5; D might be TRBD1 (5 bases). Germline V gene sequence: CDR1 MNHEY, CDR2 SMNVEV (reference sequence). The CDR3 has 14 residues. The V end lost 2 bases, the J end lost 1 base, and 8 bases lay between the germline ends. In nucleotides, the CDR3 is TGTGCCAGCAGTTTACGGCAGGGCCAAGAGACCCAGTACTTC. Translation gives CASSLRQGQETQYF.

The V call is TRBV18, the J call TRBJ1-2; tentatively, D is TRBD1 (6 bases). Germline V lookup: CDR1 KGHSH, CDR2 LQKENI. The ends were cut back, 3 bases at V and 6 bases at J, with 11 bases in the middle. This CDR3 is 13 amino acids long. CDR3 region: CASSPTRGDGYTF. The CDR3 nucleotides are TGTGCCAGCTCACCGACCAGGGGTGATGGCTACACCTTC.

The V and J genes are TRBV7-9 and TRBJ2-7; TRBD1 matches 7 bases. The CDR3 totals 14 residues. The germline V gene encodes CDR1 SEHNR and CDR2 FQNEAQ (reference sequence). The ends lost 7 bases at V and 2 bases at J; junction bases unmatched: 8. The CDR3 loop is CASTGTAMAYEQYF. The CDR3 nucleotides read TGTGCCAGCACAGGGACAGCGATGGCCTACGAGCAGTACTTC.

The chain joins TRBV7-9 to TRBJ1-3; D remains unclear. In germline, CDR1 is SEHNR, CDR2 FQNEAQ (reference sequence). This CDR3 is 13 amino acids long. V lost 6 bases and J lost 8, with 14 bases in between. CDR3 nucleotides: TGTGCCAGCAGACCTCGCACGGAGGACACCATATATTTT. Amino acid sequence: CASRPRTEDTIYF.

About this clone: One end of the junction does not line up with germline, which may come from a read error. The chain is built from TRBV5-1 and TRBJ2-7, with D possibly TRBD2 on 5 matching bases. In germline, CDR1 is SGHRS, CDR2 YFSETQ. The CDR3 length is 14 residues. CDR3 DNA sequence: TGCGCCAGCGGCTTGGAACCGGGAACCTACGAGCAGTACTTC. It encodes CASGLEPGTYEQYF.

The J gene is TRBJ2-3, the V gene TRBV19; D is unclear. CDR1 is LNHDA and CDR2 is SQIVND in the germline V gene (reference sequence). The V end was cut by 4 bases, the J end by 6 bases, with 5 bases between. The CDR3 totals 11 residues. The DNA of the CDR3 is TGTGCCAGTAGTAAAACTGATACGCAGTATTTT. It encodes CASSKTDTQYF.

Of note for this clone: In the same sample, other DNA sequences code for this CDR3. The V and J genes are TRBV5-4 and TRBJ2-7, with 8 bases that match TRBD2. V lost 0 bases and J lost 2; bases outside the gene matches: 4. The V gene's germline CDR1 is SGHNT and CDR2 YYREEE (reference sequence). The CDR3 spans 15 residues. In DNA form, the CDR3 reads TGTGCCAGCAGCTTGGTCGGGGGGGGCACCTACGAGCAGTACTTC. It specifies CASSLVGGGTYEQYF. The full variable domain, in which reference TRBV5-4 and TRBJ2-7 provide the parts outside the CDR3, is ETGVTQSPTHLIKTRGQQVTLRCSSQSGHNTVSWYQQALGQGPQFIFQYYREEENGRGNFPPRFSGLQFPNYSSELNVNALELDDSALYLCASSLVGGGTYEQYFGPGTRLTVT.

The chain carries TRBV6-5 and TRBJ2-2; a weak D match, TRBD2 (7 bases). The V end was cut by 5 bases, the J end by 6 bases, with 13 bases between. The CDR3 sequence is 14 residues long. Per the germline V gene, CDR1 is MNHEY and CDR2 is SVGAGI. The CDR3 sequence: CASSPGGGAGELFF. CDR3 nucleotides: TGTGCCAGCAGTCCGGGGGGCGGGGCCGGGGAGCTGTTTTTT.

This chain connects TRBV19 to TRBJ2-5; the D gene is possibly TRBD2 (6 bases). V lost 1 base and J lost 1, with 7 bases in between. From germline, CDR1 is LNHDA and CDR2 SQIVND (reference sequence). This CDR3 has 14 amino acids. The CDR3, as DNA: TGTGCCAGTAGTATAGGGACTACCCAAGAGACCCAGTACTTC. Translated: CASSIGTTQETQYF.

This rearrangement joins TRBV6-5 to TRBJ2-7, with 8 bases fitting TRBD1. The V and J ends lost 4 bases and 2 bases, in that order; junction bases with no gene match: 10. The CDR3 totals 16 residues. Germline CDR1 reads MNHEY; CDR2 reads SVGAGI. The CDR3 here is CASSFPVRQGPYEQYF. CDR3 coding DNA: TGTGCCAGCAGTTTCCCCGTGAGACAGGGGCCCTACGAGCAGTACTTC.

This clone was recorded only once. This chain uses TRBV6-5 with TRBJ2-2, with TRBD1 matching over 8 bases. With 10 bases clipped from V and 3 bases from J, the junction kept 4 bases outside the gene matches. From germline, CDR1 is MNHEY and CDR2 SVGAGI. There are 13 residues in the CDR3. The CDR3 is CATTGQDTGELFF. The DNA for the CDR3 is TGTGCCACTACGGGACAGGACACCGGGGAGCTGTTTTTT.

The CDR3 region is CASSTRLAGSYEQYF. Written as DNA, the CDR3 is TGTGCCAGCAGCACCCGACTAGCGGGGTCCTACGAGCAGTACTTC. This chain uses TRBV13 with TRBJ2-7; 11 nucleotides align to TRBD2. V trimming: 5 bases; J trimming: 1 base; junction bases outside the gene matches: 4. From germline, CDR1 is PRHDT and CDR2 FYEKMQ (reference sequence). The CDR3 sequence is 15 residues long.

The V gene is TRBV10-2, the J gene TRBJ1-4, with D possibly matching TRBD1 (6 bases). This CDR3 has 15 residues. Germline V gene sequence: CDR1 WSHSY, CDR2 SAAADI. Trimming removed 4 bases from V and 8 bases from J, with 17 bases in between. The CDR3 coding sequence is TGCGCCAGCAGTGTACAGGGCCCTGCCGCCGAAAAACTGTTTTTT. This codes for CASSVQGPAAEKLFF.

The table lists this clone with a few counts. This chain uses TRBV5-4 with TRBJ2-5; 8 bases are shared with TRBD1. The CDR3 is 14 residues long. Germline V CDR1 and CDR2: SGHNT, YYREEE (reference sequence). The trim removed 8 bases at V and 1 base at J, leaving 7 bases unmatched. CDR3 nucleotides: TGTGCCAGTGCAGGGGGCGCAACCCAAGAGACCCAGTACTTC. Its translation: CASAGGATQETQYF.

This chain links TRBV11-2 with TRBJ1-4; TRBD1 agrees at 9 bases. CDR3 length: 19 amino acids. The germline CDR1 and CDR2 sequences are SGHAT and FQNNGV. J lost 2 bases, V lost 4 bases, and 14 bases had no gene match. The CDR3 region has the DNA TGTGCCAGCAGCTATTATCCGGGACAGGGTTTTGGGACTAATGAAAAACTGTTTTTT. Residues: CASSYYPGQGFGTNEKLFF.